The source of this TCR beta chain is a study of T cells after yellow fever vaccination. The sample holds a few counts of this clonotype. Each CDR3 protein gets one entry after TCRdb re-called the 5' RACE reads with MiXCR. The table has more than 300,000 distinct CDR3 sequences, over 8.5% seen once. V was cut by 0 bases and J by 4 bases, with 5 bases left in between. There are 13 residues in the CDR3. Germline lookup yields CDR1 SGHRS and CDR2 YFSETQ. The receptor comes from a young man who received the YFV17D yellow fever vaccine. Sequencing used CD4+ T cells sorted from PBMCs, obtained 45 days after the yellow fever booster vaccination. The chain is built from TRBV5-1 and TRBJ1-3; D remains ambiguous. This CDR3 reads CASSLGWGNTIYF. In DNA, the CDR3 is TGCGCCAGCAGCTTGGGGTGGGGAAACACCATATATTTT.